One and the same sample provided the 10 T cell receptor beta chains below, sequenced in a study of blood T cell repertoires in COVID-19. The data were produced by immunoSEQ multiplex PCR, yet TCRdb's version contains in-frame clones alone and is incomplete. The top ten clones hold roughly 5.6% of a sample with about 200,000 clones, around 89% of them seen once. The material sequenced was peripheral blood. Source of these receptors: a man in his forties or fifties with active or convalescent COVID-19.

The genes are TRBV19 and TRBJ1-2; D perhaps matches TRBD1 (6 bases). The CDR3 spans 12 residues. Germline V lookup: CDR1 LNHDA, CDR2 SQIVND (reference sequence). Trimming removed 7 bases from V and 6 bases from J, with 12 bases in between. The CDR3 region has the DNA TGTGCCAGTAATTTGGGGGCGGATGGCTACACCTTC. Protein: CASNLGADGYTF. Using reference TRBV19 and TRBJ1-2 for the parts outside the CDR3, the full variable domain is DGGITQSPKYLFRKEGQNVTLSCEQNLNHDAMYWYRQDPGQGLRLIYYSQIVNDFQKGDIAEGYSVSREKKESFPLTVTSAQKNPTAFYLCASNLGADGYTFGSGTRLTVV.

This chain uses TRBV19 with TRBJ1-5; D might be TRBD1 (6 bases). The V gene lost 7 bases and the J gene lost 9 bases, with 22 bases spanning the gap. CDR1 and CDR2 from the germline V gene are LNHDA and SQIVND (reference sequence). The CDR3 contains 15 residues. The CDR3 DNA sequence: TGTGCCAGTACCGGAGGGGGGGCCCGAACCCGGCCCCAGCATTTT. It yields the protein CASTGGGARTRPQHF.

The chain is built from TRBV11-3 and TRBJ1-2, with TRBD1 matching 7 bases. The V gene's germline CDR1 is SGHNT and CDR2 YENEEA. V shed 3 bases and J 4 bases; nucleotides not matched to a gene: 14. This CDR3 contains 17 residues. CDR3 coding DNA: TGTGCCAGCAGCTTTACGAAGACTCCGGGACAGATCTATGGCTACACCTTC. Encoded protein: CASSFTKTPGQIYGYTF.

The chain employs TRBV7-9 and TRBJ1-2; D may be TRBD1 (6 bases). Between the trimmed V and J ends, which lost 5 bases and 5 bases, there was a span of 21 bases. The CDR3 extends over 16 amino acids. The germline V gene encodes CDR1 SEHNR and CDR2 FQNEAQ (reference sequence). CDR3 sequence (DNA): TGTGCCAGCAGCCCTAGTAGGGGGACGTCGGTTTATGGCTACACCTTC. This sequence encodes CASSPSRGTSVYGYTF.

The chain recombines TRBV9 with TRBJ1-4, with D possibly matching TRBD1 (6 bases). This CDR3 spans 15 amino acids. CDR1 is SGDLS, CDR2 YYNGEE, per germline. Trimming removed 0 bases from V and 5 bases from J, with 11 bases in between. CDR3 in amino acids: CASSVAWGLNEKLFF. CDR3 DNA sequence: TGTGCCAGCAGCGTAGCTTGGGGGCTCAATGAAAAACTGTTTTTT.

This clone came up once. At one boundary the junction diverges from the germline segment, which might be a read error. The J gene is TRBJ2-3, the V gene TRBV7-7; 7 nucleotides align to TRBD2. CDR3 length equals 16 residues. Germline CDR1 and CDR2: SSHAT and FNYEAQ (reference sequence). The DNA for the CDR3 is TGTGCTAGCAGCTTATTTCTAGCGGCTAGCACAGATACGCAGTATTTT. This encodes CASSLFLAASTDTQYF.

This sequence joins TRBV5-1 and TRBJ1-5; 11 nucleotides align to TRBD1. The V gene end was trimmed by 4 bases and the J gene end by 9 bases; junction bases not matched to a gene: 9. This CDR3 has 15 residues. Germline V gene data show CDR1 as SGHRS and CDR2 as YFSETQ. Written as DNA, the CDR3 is TGCGCCAGCAGCGAAGGGACAGGGGGACAGGGGCCCCAGCATTTT. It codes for CASSEGTGGQGPQHF. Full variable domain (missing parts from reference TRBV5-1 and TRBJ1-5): KAGVTQTPRYLIKTRGQQVTLSCSPISGHRSVSWYQQTPGQGLQFLFEYFSETQRNKGNFPGRFSGRQFSNSRSEMNVSTLELGDSALYLCASSEGTGGQGPQHFGDGTRLSIL.

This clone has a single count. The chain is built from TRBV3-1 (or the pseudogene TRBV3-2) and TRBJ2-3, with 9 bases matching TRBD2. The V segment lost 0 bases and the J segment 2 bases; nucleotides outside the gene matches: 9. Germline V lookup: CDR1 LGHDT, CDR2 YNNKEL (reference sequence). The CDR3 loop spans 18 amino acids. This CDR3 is CASSQENSGSRPTDTQYF. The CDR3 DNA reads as TGTGCCAGCAGCCAAGAGAATAGCGGGAGCCGCCCCACAGATACGCAGTATTTT.

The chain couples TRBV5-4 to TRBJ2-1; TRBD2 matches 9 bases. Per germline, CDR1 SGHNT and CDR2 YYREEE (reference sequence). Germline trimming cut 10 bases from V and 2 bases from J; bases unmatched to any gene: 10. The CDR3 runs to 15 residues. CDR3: CAGGTAGGPYNEQFF. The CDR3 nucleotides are TGTGCCGGAGGAACCGCGGGGGGGCCCTACAATGAGCAGTTCTTC.

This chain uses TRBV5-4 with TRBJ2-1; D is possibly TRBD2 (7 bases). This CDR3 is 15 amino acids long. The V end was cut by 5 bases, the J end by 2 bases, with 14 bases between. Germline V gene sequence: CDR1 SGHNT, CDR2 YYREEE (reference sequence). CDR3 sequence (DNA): TGTGCCAGCAGGATAAAAGGGGGGGCCTACAATGAGCAGTTCTTC. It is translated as CASRIKGGAYNEQFF.